The 27 T cell receptor beta chains below all came from one sample that was sequenced in a study of blood T cell repertoires in COVID-19. The method was immunoSEQ multiplex PCR; TCRdb's version includes in-frame clones alone and lacks a portion of them. The table has 150,000 to 200,000 clones, roughly 90% seen once. Sequenced: PBMCs or T cells enriched from blood (not recorded which). The receptor set was obtained from a woman between 18 and 29 years old who had recovered from COVID-19.

V usage is TRBV7-6 and J usage is TRBJ1-6; TRBD1 matches 11 bases. Germline V gene data show CDR1 as SGHVS and CDR2 as FNYEAQ. Trimming took 1 base from V and 7 from J; bases not matched to a gene: 3. The CDR3 loop spans 16 amino acids. In nucleotides, the CDR3 is TGTGCCAGCAGCTTAGTAGGGACAGGGGGAAATTCACCCCTCCACTTT. It translates to CASSLVGTGGNSPLHF.

The chain has TRBV7-3 and TRBJ2-3; D uncertain. From germline, CDR1 is SGHTA and CDR2 FQGTGA. V was pared by 2 bases and J by 3 bases, with 6 bases between. CDR3 length equals 13 residues. CDR3 DNA sequence: TGTGCCAGCAGCTTAGTCAGTACAGATACGCAGTATTTT. Residues: CASSLVSTDTQYF.

The CDR3: CASRREARSYEQYF. CDR3 DNA sequence: TGTGCCAGCAGGAGGGAGGCACGGTCCTACGAGCAGTACTTC. The V gene is TRBV6-5, the J gene TRBJ2-7; a possible D gene is TRBD2 (6 bases). The germline CDR1 and CDR2 sequences are MNHEY and SVGAGI. V gave up 6 bases and J gave up 1 base, with 13 bases separating them. This CDR3 is built from 14 residues.

The rearrangement uses TRBV19 and TRBJ2-2; D not certain. Germline CDR1 is LNHDA and CDR2 is SQIVND (reference sequence). The CDR3 is made up of 16 amino acids. Trimming pared 6 bases from V and 0 bases from J, leaving 14 bases between. The CDR3 bases are TGTGCCAGTAGATTGAGCGTCGGCGCGAACACCGGGGAGCTGTTTTTT. This translates into CASRLSVGANTGELFF.

V usage is TRBV3-1 (or the pseudogene TRBV3-2) and J usage is TRBJ2-5; 9 bases are shared with TRBD2. The CDR3 covers 18 residues. CDR1 and CDR2 from the germline V gene are LGHDT and YNNKEL (reference sequence). The V segment lost 1 base and the J segment 2 bases; nucleotides outside the gene matches: 11. The DNA of the CDR3 is TGTGCCAGCAGCCAAGTGAGGGGGCTAGCGGGACGTCAAGAGACCCAGTACTTC. Encoded protein: CASSQVRGLAGRQETQYF.

V and J are TRBV2 and TRBJ2-5; 14 bases line up with TRBD2. The CDR3 extends over 17 amino acids. Trimming at V came to 8 bases and at J to 3 bases, leaving 11 bases not matched to a gene. Germline CDR1 and CDR2: SNHLY and FYNNEI. The CDR3 is CASPRPGTSGSEETQYF. The CDR3 DNA follows: TGTGCCAGCCCCCGGCCTGGGACTAGCGGGAGTGAAGAGACCCAGTACTTC.

V usage is TRBV6-6 and J usage is TRBJ2-1, with TRBD2 identical over 14 bases. CDR1 and CDR2 (germline): MNHNY, SVGAGI (reference sequence). The CDR3 length is 15 residues. The J segment lost 10 bases and the V segment lost 6 bases, leaving 8 bases of the junction unmatched. Here the CDR3 DNA reads TGTGCCAGCAGCCGCGGACTAGCGGGAGGTTGGGAGCAGTTCTTC. Residues: CASSRGLAGGWEQFF.

The V call is TRBV10-2, the J call TRBJ2-3; 9 nucleotides agree with TRBD1. The CDR3 has 15 amino acids. Germline V lookup: CDR1 WSHSY, CDR2 SAAADI. V lost 2 bases to trimming and J lost 3 bases; unmatched junction nucleotides: 3. CDR3 DNA: TGCGCCAGCAGTGAGGGACAGGGGAAAACAGATACGCAGTATTTT. Amino acids: CASSEGQGKTDTQYF.

V gene TRBV19 combines with J gene TRBJ2-3; 8 positions match TRBD2. The CDR3 loop spans 17 amino acids. In germline, CDR1 is LNHDA, CDR2 SQIVND (reference sequence). Trimming took 3 bases from V and 3 from J; bases not matched to a gene: 11. The CDR3 DNA is TGTGCCAGTAGTATTTGGCTAGCGGGCAGTGGTACAGATACGCAGTATTTT. Protein: CASSIWLAGSGTDTQYF.

The chain employs TRBV2 and TRBJ2-1; D might be TRBD1 (5 bases). Germline V gene lookup returns CDR1 SNHLY and CDR2 FYNNEI. The length of the CDR3 is 16 residues. With 1 base removed from V and 4 bases from J, the gap between germline ends came to 14 bases. CDR3 protein: CASSEVGHPIYNEQFF. The DNA of the CDR3 is TGTGCCAGCAGTGAAGTTGGACACCCAATATACAATGAGCAGTTCTTC.

The chain joins TRBV4-2 to TRBJ2-7; D is unresolved. CDR3 length: 14 residues. Germline V gene data show CDR1 as LGHNA and CDR2 as YNFKEQ. The V end was cut by 1 base, the J end by 1 base, with 8 bases between. CDR3 residues: CASSQVEQSYEQYF. DNA for the CDR3: TGTGCCAGCAGCCAAGTCGAACAGTCCTACGAGCAGTACTTC.

V usage is TRBV7-8 and J usage is TRBJ2-7; the match to TRBD2 covers 12 bases. The CDR3 has 16 residues. Germline-derived CDR1 and CDR2 are SGHVS and FQNEAQ. V shed 4 bases, J shed 0 bases, and the junction held 4 bases outside the gene matches. In DNA form, the CDR3 reads TGTGCCAGCAGCTCCTGGACTAGCGGGGACTCCTACGAGCAGTACTTC. Protein: CASSSWTSGDSYEQYF.

This chain uses TRBV11-2 with TRBJ1-2; D uncertain. Trimming left V 5 bases short and J 8 bases short, with 15 bases between. Germline loops: CDR1 SGHAT, CDR2 FQNNGV. The CDR3 runs 13 residues. CDR3 nucleotide sequence: TGTGCCAGCAGCCGAGTGGCCGCTAGAGGCTACACCTTC. Protein product: CASSRVAARGYTF.

This clone was seen more than once but under ten times. The chain has TRBV5-4 and TRBJ2-7; D may be TRBD1 (6 bases). This CDR3 has 15 residues. With 6 bases removed from V and 0 bases from J, the gap between germline ends came to 16 bases. The germline V gene has CDR1 SGHNT and CDR2 YYREEE (reference sequence). CDR3 region: CASTLRTGSSYEQYF. The CDR3 DNA reads TGTGCCAGCACCCTAAGAACAGGGAGCTCCTACGAGCAGTACTTC. Full variable domain (remainder filled in from reference TRBV5-4 and TRBJ2-7): ETGVTQSPTHLIKTRGQQVTLRCSSQSGHNTVSWYQQALGQGPQFIFQYYREEENGRGNFPPRFSGLQFPNYSSELNVNALELDDSALYLCASTLRTGSSYEQYFGPGTRLTVT.

V and J are TRBV12-3 or TRBV12-4 and TRBJ1-2; D perhaps matches TRBD1 (5 bases). With 5 bases removed from V and 6 bases from J, the gap between germline ends came to 13 bases. The CDR3 contains 13 residues. The CDR3 protein is CASSKTGLDGYTF. The CDR3 bases are TGTGCCAGCAGTAAAACAGGATTGGATGGCTACACCTTC.

The V and J genes are TRBV2 and TRBJ2-1, with 7 bases that match TRBD1. CDR3 size: 15 residues. The trim removed 4 bases at V and 4 bases at J, leaving 7 bases unmatched. Per the germline V gene, CDR1 is SNHLY and CDR2 is FYNNEI. The CDR3 loop reads CASSATGVGYNEQFF. The CDR3 DNA reads TGTGCCAGCAGTGCCACAGGGGTCGGGTACAATGAGCAGTTCTTC.

The rearrangement uses TRBV10-3 and TRBJ2-3; D is perhaps TRBD2 (5 bases). The V gene lost 6 bases and the J gene lost 4 bases, with 14 bases spanning the gap. Germline V CDR1 and CDR2: ENHRY, SYGVKD. The CDR3 runs to 14 residues. The DNA of the CDR3 is TGTGCCATCAGGATTGGCGGAGGACCAGATACGCAGTATTTT. This sequence encodes CAIRIGGGPDTQYF.

This chain connects TRBV18 to TRBJ2-7; D is possibly TRBD1 (6 bases). Germline V gene sequence: CDR1 KGHSH, CDR2 LQKENI. With 6 bases removed from V and 5 bases from J, the gap between germline ends came to 14 bases. This CDR3 has 13 residues. CDR3 protein: CASSFSRGNEQYF. In nucleotides, the CDR3 is TGTGCCAGCTCGTTCTCCAGGGGAAACGAGCAGTACTTC.

The CDR3 region is CASRLAGVDEQFF. CDR3 sequence (DNA): TGTGCCAGTAGACTAGCGGGAGTGGATGAGCAGTTCTTC. The gene calls are TRBV19 and TRBJ2-1; 11 bases match TRBD2. CDR3 size: 13 residues. Germline V gene sequence: CDR1 LNHDA, CDR2 SQIVND (reference sequence). J was trimmed by 8 bases and V by 6 bases; bases with no gene match: 3.

This clone was counted only a few times. CDR3 sequence: CASSLGSFGTEAFF. The CDR3 nucleotides read TGTGCCAGCAGTTTAGGATCCTTCGGGACTGAAGCTTTCTTT. This chain links TRBV27 with TRBJ1-1; D not resolved. The ends were cut back, 2 bases at V and 5 bases at J, with 12 bases in the middle. The CDR3 consists of 14 residues. Germline CDR1 reads MNHEY; CDR2 reads SMNVEV (reference sequence).

CDR3 residues: CSVDVGGGAFYNEQFF. In DNA, the CDR3 is TGCAGCGTTGATGTTGGGGGCGGAGCCTTCTACAATGAGCAGTTCTTC. This chain uses TRBV29-1 with TRBJ2-1, with a tentative D call TRBD1 (6 bases). CDR1 is SQVTM, CDR2 ANQGSEA, per germline. The CDR3 totals 16 residues. Trimming shortened V by 3 bases and J by 3 bases, and 18 bases separated the two germline ends.

The chain carries TRBV6-6 and TRBJ1-2, with D tentatively TRBD1 (5 bases). The CDR3 spans 13 residues. V dropped 2 bases and J dropped 6 bases, with 10 bases sitting between them. Germline CDR1 is MNHNY and CDR2 is SVGAGI (reference sequence). As DNA, the CDR3 is TGTGCCAGCAGTTACGACGGGGGGAATGGCTACACCTTC. This sequence encodes CASSYDGGNGYTF.

CDR3 sequence reads: CASRQAHEQYF. The DNA for the CDR3 is TGTGCCAGCAGGCAGGCGCACGAGCAGTACTTC. The chain recombines TRBV2 with TRBJ2-7; D gene ambiguous. Trimming cost V 6 bases and J 5 bases, with 8 bases left between them. The germline V gene encodes CDR1 SNHLY and CDR2 FYNNEI. The CDR3 has 11 amino acids.

This chain uses TRBV5-1 with TRBJ1-6; 7 nucleotides match TRBD1. The CDR3 runs to 15 residues. Germline V gene data show CDR1 as SGHRS and CDR2 as YFSETQ. The ends lost 5 bases at V and 5 bases at J; junction bases unmatched: 7. CDR3 DNA: TGCGCCAGCAGGGTACTCGACAGGGATAATTCACCCCTCCACTTT. It is translated as CASRVLDRDNSPLHF.

This rearrangement joins TRBV4-2 to TRBJ2-1, with 8 bases matching TRBD2. Germline CDR1 is LGHNA and CDR2 is YNFKEQ. J lost 2 bases, V lost 4 bases, and 7 bases had no gene match. This CDR3 has 16 residues. CDR3: CASSPRAGEPYNEQFF. The DNA for the CDR3 is TGTGCCAGCAGCCCCCGAGCGGGAGAACCCTACAATGAGCAGTTCTTC.

In this sample, this clone turned up once. The chain joins TRBV4-2 to TRBJ2-1; 12 nucleotides match TRBD2. This CDR3 region has 15 residues. Germline assignment: CDR1 LGHNA and CDR2 YNFKEQ. After removal of 1 base from V and 10 bases from J, the junction contained 5 bases not matched to a gene. CDR3 sequence: CASSQVASGRAEQFF. The DNA for the CDR3 is TGTGCCAGCAGCCAAGTAGCTAGCGGGAGGGCCGAGCAGTTCTTC.

The chain joins TRBV21-1 to TRBJ2-1; TRBD1 is the table's D call, not checked against the DNA. TRBV21-1 is flagged as a pseudogene. The CDR3 is 17 residues long. The CDR3 here is CASSKGPGQGPYNEQFF. Here the CDR3 DNA reads TGTGCCAGCAGCAAAGGGCCGGGACAGGGCCCCTACAATGAGCAGTTCTTC.